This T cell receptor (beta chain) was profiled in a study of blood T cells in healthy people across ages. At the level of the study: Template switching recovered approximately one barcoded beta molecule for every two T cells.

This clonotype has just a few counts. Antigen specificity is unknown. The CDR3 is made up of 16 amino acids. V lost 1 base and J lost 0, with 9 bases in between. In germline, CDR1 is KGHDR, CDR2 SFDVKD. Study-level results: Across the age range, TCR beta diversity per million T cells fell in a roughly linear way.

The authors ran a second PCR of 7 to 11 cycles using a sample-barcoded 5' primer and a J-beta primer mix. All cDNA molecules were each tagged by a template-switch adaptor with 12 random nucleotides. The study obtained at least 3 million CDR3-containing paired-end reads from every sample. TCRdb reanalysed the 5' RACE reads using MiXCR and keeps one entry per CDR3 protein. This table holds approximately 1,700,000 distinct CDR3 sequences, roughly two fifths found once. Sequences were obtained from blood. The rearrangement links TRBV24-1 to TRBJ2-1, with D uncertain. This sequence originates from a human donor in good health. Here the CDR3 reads CATSDLVDSSYNEQFF. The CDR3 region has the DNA TGTGCCACCAGTGATTTAGTTGATAGCTCCTACAATGAGCAGTTCTTC.